Presented here are 13 T cell receptor beta chains from one specimen sequenced in a study of blood T cells in healthy people across ages. It was with a sample-barcoded 5' primer and a J-beta primer mix that a second PCR of about 6 to 12 cycles was run. TCRdb reanalysed the 5' RACE reads using MiXCR and keeps one entry per CDR3 protein. Among about a million distinct CDR3 sequences, 48% were seen once, and the ten largest hold roughly 12%. The specimen sequenced was blood. These receptors originate from a man aged 30 to 45 in good health.

The chain recombines TRBV2 with TRBJ1-1; 11 nucleotides line up with TRBD1. The V gene's germline CDR1 is SNHLY and CDR2 FYNNEI. The CDR3 is made up of 14 amino acids. J gave up 4 bases and V 6 bases, and 4 bases lay outside the gene matches. Here the CDR3 reads CASSGDRGVTEAFF. CDR3 DNA sequence: TGTGCCAGCAGCGGGGACAGGGGGGTCACTGAAGCTTTCTTT.

The chain combines TRBV7-2 with TRBJ2-4; 9 bases match TRBD1. The J call may be in error: the DNA end matches TRBJ2-7 better. The CDR3 covers 16 residues. The germline V gene encodes CDR1 SGHTA and CDR2 FQGNSA. The CDR3 bases are TGTGCCAGTAGCCCAAGAACCGGGACAGGGACCTACGAGCAGTACTTC. This sequence encodes CASSPRTGTGTYEQYF.

The chain couples TRBV3-1 to TRBJ1-5; D might be TRBD1 (6 bases). Germline CDR1 LGHDT, CDR2 YNNKEL (reference sequence). This CDR3 comprises 14 residues. V lost 0 bases and J lost 6, with 9 bases in between. The chain's CDR3 is CASSQESGAQPQHF. Written as DNA, the CDR3 is TGTGCCAGCAGCCAAGAGTCAGGGGCTCAGCCCCAGCATTTT. The whole variable domain, remainder taken from reference TRBV3-1 and TRBJ1-5, is DTAVSQTPKYLVTQMGNDKSIKCEQNLGHDTMYWYKQDSKKFLKIMFSYNNKELIINETVPNRFSPKSPDKAHLNLHINSLELGDSAVYFCASSQESGAQPQHFGDGTRLSIL.

The chain recombines TRBV20-1 with TRBJ2-7; D may be TRBD2 (5 bases). The CDR3 spans 12 residues. V dropped 0 bases and J dropped 6 bases, with 9 bases sitting between them. Germline V gene data show CDR1 as DFQATT and CDR2 as SNEGSKA (reference sequence). CDR3 residues: CSARDGEGEQYF. The DNA for the CDR3 is TGCAGTGCTAGAGATGGAGAGGGCGAGCAGTACTTC.

The chain couples TRBV5-6 to TRBJ1-3; D unresolved. This CDR3 comprises 14 residues. V was trimmed by 4 bases and J by 14 bases, leaving 22 bases between them. Germline CDR1 SGHDT, CDR2 YYEEEE. The CDR3 DNA reads TGTGCCAGCAGCGGCCGGGCCGTCTCTGGAAATTTATATTTT. Its translation: CASSGRAVSGNLYF.

This clonotype was counted only a few times. The chain has TRBV9 and TRBJ2-5; D is unresolved. V gave up 0 bases and J gave up 5 bases, with 14 bases separating them. The germline V gene has CDR1 SGDLS and CDR2 YYNGEE. The CDR3 is made up of 15 amino acids. DNA for the CDR3: TGTGCCAGCAGCGTAGGAGGCTTCAGATACGAGACCCAGTACTTC. It yields the protein CASSVGGFRYETQYF.

This clonotype was detected a few times. The CDR3 DNA is TGTGCCAGCAGCCAAGACCCTGGAAATAATTCACCCCTCCACTTT. This encodes CASSQDPGNNSPLHF. V gene TRBV3-1 combines with J gene TRBJ1-6, with unresolved D. Per germline, CDR1 LGHDT and CDR2 YNNKEL (reference sequence). V was cut by 0 bases and J by 5 bases, with 8 bases left in between. This CDR3 is 15 amino acids long.

CDR3 loop: CASSYGARLETQYF. In DNA form, the CDR3 reads TGTGCCAGCAGTTATGGGGCTCGGTTAGAGACCCAGTACTTC. The rearrangement uses TRBV6-5 and TRBJ2-5; TRBD1 might be the D (5 bases). Germline V CDR1 and CDR2: MNHEY, SVGAGI. Trimming shortened V by 3 bases and J by 4 bases, and 12 bases separated the two germline ends. The CDR3 totals 14 residues.

The chain uses TRBV7-2 and TRBJ2-5; 7 bases agree with TRBD1. Germline CDR1 reads SGHTA; CDR2 reads FQGNSA. With 1 base clipped from V and 1 base from J, the junction kept 3 bases outside the gene matches. The CDR3 length is 15 residues. In DNA form, the CDR3 reads TGTGCCAGCAGCTTAGACAGGGGATCCCAAGAGACCCAGTACTTC. As protein: CASSLDRGSQETQYF.

As for this clonotype: A much larger clone sits a single nucleotide away, making a read error possible. CDR3 coding DNA: TGTGCCAGCAGTGCCACTAGCGAGGATGAGCAGTACTTC. Translation: CASSATSEDEQYF. This sequence joins TRBV27 and TRBJ2-5; 7 positions agree with TRBD2. CDR1 MNHEY and CDR2 SMNVEV come from the germline V gene (reference sequence). The CDR3 runs to 13 residues. V shed 5 bases and J 11 bases; nucleotides not matched to a gene: 11.

This clonotype has more than one count but fewer than ten. CDR3 protein: CASSYFAGGVQETQYF. DNA for the CDR3: TGTGCCAGCAGTTACTTTGCAGGGGGCGTACAGGAGACCCAGTACTTC. The chain uses TRBV6-5 and TRBJ2-5; 8 bases match TRBD1. This CDR3 comprises 16 residues. The ends lost 1 base at V and 5 bases at J; junction bases unmatched: 9. Germline values: CDR1 MNHEY, CDR2 SVGAGI.

This clonotype was seen a handful of times. The genes are TRBV7-9 and TRBJ2-1; D is unclear. Per the germline V gene, CDR1 is SEHNR and CDR2 is FQNEAQ (reference sequence). V dropped 7 bases and J dropped 6 bases, with 10 bases sitting between them. The CDR3 length is 12 residues. The CDR3 here is CASTPGPNEQFF. The CDR3 DNA reads TGTGCCAGCACGCCGGGCCCCAATGAGCAGTTCTTC.

This chain uses TRBV29-1 with TRBJ2-7, with 7 bases aligning to TRBD1. Looked up from germline, CDR1 is SQVTM and CDR2 is ANQGSEA. The CDR3 totals 12 residues. V shed 6 bases, J shed 4 bases, and the junction held 6 bases outside the gene matches. CDR3 sequence: CSVTGDGYEQYF. As DNA, the CDR3 is TGCAGCGTCACAGGGGACGGGTACGAGCAGTACTTC.